This T cell receptor (beta chain) was documented in a study of naive and memory T cell subsets. Findings and caveats of the study: In CD4 and CD8 cells, diversity dropped from naive through EMRA. Especially in CD8 cells, naive repertoires contained a few larger clonotypes, possibly CD45RA-re-expressing memory cells.

Two oligonucleotides, mixed equimolar, formed the beta constant-region primer covering TRBC1 and TRBC2. Nested alpha and beta constant-region primers with the SP2 primer drove four PCR rounds on ligated cDNA. A 12-nucleotide UMI and the SP2 primer were added to the cDNA 3' end by oligonucleotide ligation. MiXCR was run by TCRdb on the UMI-ligation and nested PCR reads, yielding one entry per CDR3 protein. The data contain roughly 100,000 distinct CDR3 sequences, about 14% of them singletons. After CD4 positive bead selection, the CD4-negative fraction gave CD8 T cells. Details on this clonotype: As yet, its antigen is unknown.

The sequence came from a human donor in good health. Input material: naive CD8+ T cells from blood.

CDR3 sequence: CASSPLGVNTEAFF. The CDR3 bases are TGTGCCAGCTCACCACTGGGGGTGAACACTGAAGCTTTCTTT. The J gene is TRBJ1-1, the V gene TRBV18; TRBD1 might be the D (5 bases). The germline CDR1 and CDR2 sequences are KGHSH and LQKENI. Trimming cost V 1 base and J 0 bases, with 6 bases left between them. The CDR3 spans 14 residues. The entire variable domain, with the rest obtained from reference TRBV18 and TRBJ1-1, is as follows: NAGVMQNPRHLVRRRGQEARLRCSPMKGHSHVYWYRQLPEEGLKFMVYLQKENIIDESGMPKERFSAEFPKEGPSILRIQQVVRGDSAAYFCASSPLGVNTEAFFGQGTRLTVV.